Each of the 29 T cell receptor beta chains below was sequenced from the same sample in a study of identical twins' blood T cells. TCRdb re-called the 5' RACE reads through MiXCR, storing one row per CDR3 protein. The sample lists 300,000 to 450,000 distinct CDR3 sequences, roughly 27% occurring once. The sample consisted of PBMCs. The receptors were sampled from a woman aged 18-49 years in good health.

This clonotype was counted ten times or more. V is TRBV11-2 and J is TRBJ2-3; D call uncertain. Trimming removed 3 bases from V and 6 bases from J, with 7 bases in between. The V gene's germline CDR1 is SGHAT and CDR2 FQNNGV. The CDR3 is made up of 12 amino acids. CDR3 sequence reads: CASSLYHDTQYF. Written as DNA, the CDR3 is TGTGCCAGCAGCTTGTATCACGATACGCAGTATTTT. The full variable domain, rest sourced from reference TRBV11-2 and TRBJ2-3, is EAGVAQSPRYKIIEKRQSVAFWCNPISGHATLYWYQQILGQGPKLLIQFQNNGVVDDSQLPKDRFSAERLKGVDSTLKIQPAKLEDSAVYLCASSLYHDTQYFGPGTRLTVL.

Comment on this clonotype: The CDR3 does not close with the conserved phenylalanine or tryptophan, likely indicating a read error. V is TRBV20-1 and J is TRBJ2-3; 7 bases are a match to TRBD2. Germline V gives CDR1 DFQATT, CDR2 SNEGSKA (reference sequence). The CDR3 covers 16 residues. V shed 1 base, J shed 8 bases, and the junction held 15 bases outside the gene matches. CDR3 region: CSARGIVRREMFTQYS. CDR3 DNA sequence: TGCAGTGCTAGAGGCATAGTACGGCGGGAGATGTTTACGCAGTATTCT.

This clonotype turned up a few times. The rearrangement joins TRBV19 to TRBJ2-1; TRBD2 aligns across 8 bases. Germline V gene data show CDR1 as LNHDA and CDR2 as SQIVND (reference sequence). Trimming cost V 10 bases and J 11 bases; bases outside gene matches: 7. The CDR3 extends over 11 amino acids. The DNA for the CDR3 is TGTGCCATCACTAGCGGATCAAAGCAGTTCTTC. Its translation: CAITSGSKQFF.

This clonotype was detected only a few times. The DNA for the CDR3 is TGTGCCAGCAATTTACAGGGTTCCCATTCACCCCTCCACTTT. It encodes CASNLQGSHSPLHF. The V call is TRBV2, the J call TRBJ1-6; TRBD1 is a possible D gene (6 bases). V lost 7 bases, J lost 8 bases, and 15 bases lay in between. Germline CDR1 and CDR2: SNHLY and FYNNEI. CDR3 length: 14 amino acids.

V and J are TRBV12-3 or TRBV12-4 and TRBJ2-1, with a tentative D call TRBD2 (5 bases). V lost 6 bases to trimming and J lost 6 bases, with 21 bases between them. This CDR3 comprises 16 residues. This CDR3 is CASRRAAAGLFNEQFF. The CDR3, as DNA: TGTGCCAGCAGGCGGGCGGCGGCAGGTCTGTTCAATGAGCAGTTCTTC.

About this clonotype itself: It may be a read error: a sequence one base away is much more abundant. The V gene is TRBV4-3, the J gene TRBJ2-1, with a possible D match to TRBD2 (5 bases). CDR1 and CDR2 (germline): LGHNA, YSLEER. This CDR3 is 15 amino acids long. CDR3 bases: TGCGCCGGCAGCCAAGGGAGCATCTCCTACAATGAGCAGTTCTTC. Its translation is CAGSQGSISYNEQFF.

The rearrangement uses TRBV5-1 and TRBJ1-4; 10 bases align to TRBD1. CDR1 is SGHRS and CDR2 is YFSETQ in the germline V gene. The V segment lost 4 bases and the J segment 7 bases; nucleotides outside the gene matches: 4. CDR3 length: 14 amino acids. The chain's CDR3 is CASSETGGGEKLFF. CDR3 nucleotides: TGCGCCAGCAGCGAGACAGGGGGCGGTGAAAAACTGTTTTTT.

This clonotype showed up many times. In DNA, the CDR3 is TGTGCCAGCAGCCAAGCCAGGAGGGGGTGGACCCACGACGGGGCAGATACGCAGTATTTT. Its translation: CASSQARRGWTHDGADTQYF. The chain combines TRBV3-1 with TRBJ2-3; D assignment may be TRBD1 or TRBD2 (6 bases each). Germline V lookup: CDR1 LGHDT, CDR2 YNNKEL (reference sequence). Trimming took off 1 base at V and 4 bases at J, with 27 bases between the two ends. The CDR3 runs 20 residues.

The sample holds a few counts of this clonotype. The CDR3 sequence: CASTLMIAGDEQFF. CDR3 nucleotides: TGTGCCAGCACCCTTATGATAGCGGGGGACGAGCAGTTCTTC. This rearrangement joins TRBV11-2 to TRBJ2-1, with 9 bases matching TRBD2. Per germline, CDR1 SGHAT and CDR2 FQNNGV. The CDR3 is 14 amino acids. After removal of 7 bases from V and 10 bases from J, the junction contained 11 bases not matched to a gene. The full variable domain, rest sourced from reference TRBV11-2 and TRBJ2-1, is EAGVAQSPRYKIIEKRQSVAFWCNPISGHATLYWYQQILGQGPKLLIQFQNNGVVDDSQLPKDRFSAERLKGVDSTLKIQPAKLEDSAVYLCASTLMIAGDEQFFGPGTRLTVL.

The chain recombines TRBV20-1 with TRBJ2-3, with TRBD2 matching 7 bases. V lost 3 bases, J lost 2 bases, and 5 bases stayed unmatched. CDR1 and CDR2 (germline): DFQATT, SNEGSKA (reference sequence). The CDR3 is 14 amino acids. The CDR3 region is CSASSSGHTDTQYF. DNA of the CDR3: TGCAGTGCTAGCTCTAGCGGACACACAGATACGCAGTATTTT.

This clonotype came up a few times. The V call is TRBV7-2, the J call TRBJ2-3, with D hard to call. The V gene's germline CDR1 is SGHTA and CDR2 FQGNSA. The germline V and J ends were trimmed by 1 base and 4 bases, with 6 bases remaining between them. The CDR3 loop spans 13 amino acids. The CDR3 spells CASSLVSSDTQYF. CDR3 nucleotide sequence: TGTGCCAGCAGCTTAGTTTCATCAGATACGCAGTATTTT.

This clonotype was seen a handful of times. This chain connects TRBV27 to TRBJ2-7; TRBD1 aligns across 10 bases. The ends lost 4 bases at V and 4 bases at J; junction bases unmatched: 10. Germline CDR1 MNHEY, CDR2 SMNVEV (reference sequence). The CDR3 is 16 amino acids. In DNA, the CDR3 is TGTGCCAGCAGTTCCTCACGACAGGGGGCTCAATACGAGCAGTACTTC. Its protein product is CASSSSRQGAQYEQYF.

The table lists this clonotype with a few counts. This chain connects TRBV7-2 to TRBJ2-1, with no clear D. This CDR3 has 11 amino acids. Trimming pared 4 bases from V and 8 bases from J, leaving 6 bases between. Germline V CDR1 and CDR2: SGHTA, FQGNSA. CDR3 bases: TGTGCCAGCAGCTCGAGGCATGAGCAGTTCTTC. The encoded protein is CASSSRHEQFF.

Regarding this clonotype: At one end the junction does not follow the germline gene, possibly because of a read error. V gene TRBV10-3 combines with J gene TRBJ2-1; possible D gene TRBD2, 5 bases. Germline CDR1 is ENHRY and CDR2 is SYGVKD. This CDR3 comprises 12 residues. The chain's CDR3 is CAGSTNYNAQFF. The CDR3 nucleotides are TGTGCCGGATCGACTAATTACAATGCGCAGTTCTTC.

The rearrangement links TRBV5-1 to TRBJ1-1; no firm D call. V was trimmed by 2 bases and J by 1 base, leaving 9 bases between them. The CDR3 loop spans 14 amino acids. Germline CDR1 reads SGHRS; CDR2 reads YFSETQ. CDR3 amino acids: CASSLEWTNTEAFF. DNA of the CDR3: TGCGCCAGCAGCTTAGAATGGACGAACACTGAAGCTTTCTTT.

This clonotype was seen ten or more times. CDR3 nucleotides: TGTGCCAGCAGCCAAGGCCAACTAGCGGGAGTCGGCAATGAGCAGTTCTTC. The encoded protein is CASSQGQLAGVGNEQFF. The chain couples TRBV3-1 to TRBJ2-1, with TRBD2 matching over 11 bases. CDR1 and CDR2 from the germline V gene are LGHDT and YNNKEL (reference sequence). The CDR3 extends over 17 amino acids. J gave up 6 bases and V 1 base, and 8 bases lay outside the gene matches.

On this clonotype: Given a much more abundant clone one base away, this may be a read error. The V and J genes are TRBV20-1 and TRBJ1-4; D perhaps matches TRBD1 (6 bases). Germline V gene data show CDR1 as DFQATT and CDR2 as SNEGSKA (reference sequence). The CDR3 loop spans 12 amino acids. This CDR3 is CMVQGSNEKLFF. Written as DNA, the CDR3 is TGCATGGTACAGGGATCTAATGAAAAACTGTTTTTT.

The rearrangement uses TRBV4-3 and TRBJ2-3; 10 positions match TRBD2. The CDR3 contains 17 residues. Germline assignment: CDR1 LGHNA and CDR2 YSLEER. Losses at the gene ends were 4 bases for V and 1 base for J; bases not matched to a gene: 8. The CDR3 protein is CASSLIAGGVGTDTQYF. CDR3 bases: TGCGCCAGCAGCCTTATAGCGGGAGGTGTGGGCACAGATACGCAGTATTTT.

This clonotype has ten or more counts. At one end, the junction sequence differs from germline, possibly due to a read error. The chain employs TRBV5-1 and TRBJ1-1, with a weak D call TRBD1 (5 bases). Germline V gives CDR1 SGHRS, CDR2 YFSETQ. The CDR3 runs 13 residues. CDR3 DNA sequence: TGTGCCAGCAGTTTTACGGGGGACACTGAAGCTTTCTTT. Amino acid sequence: CASSFTGDTEAFF.

The chain joins TRBV6-5 to TRBJ1-2; tentatively, D is TRBD1 (6 bases). Germline V lookup: CDR1 MNHEY, CDR2 SVGAGI. This CDR3 is built from 17 residues. Trimming pared 10 bases from V and 3 bases from J, leaving 27 bases between. The CDR3, as DNA: TGTGCCATCTGCCCCGCCCATGTCACAGGGACCCACTATGGCTACACCTTC. It yields the protein CAICPAHVTGTHYGYTF.

In DNA, the CDR3 is TGTGCCAGCACCCAGTACATTTTAAACACCGGGGAGCTGTTTTTT. Encoded protein: CASTQYILNTGELFF. The V and J genes are TRBV6-1 and TRBJ2-2, with no clear D. Per the germline V gene, CDR1 is MNHNS and CDR2 is SASEGT. The CDR3 totals 15 residues. Trimming took off 7 bases at V and 2 bases at J, with 14 bases between the two ends.

The chain carries TRBV28 and TRBJ1-2; no clear D. Trimming pared 4 bases from V and 4 bases from J, leaving 7 bases between. Per the germline V gene, CDR1 is MDHEN and CDR2 is SYDVKM. There are 12 residues in the CDR3. The CDR3 DNA reads as TGTGCCAGCAGTTGGAAGGCCTATGGCTACACCTTC. Translation: CASSWKAYGYTF.

This clonotype was seen only a few times. CDR3 coding DNA: TGCAGTGCTAGCGATGTGAACAGGGGCAATGAGCAGTTCTTC. Translating it yields CSASDVNRGNEQFF. The chain recombines TRBV20-1 with TRBJ2-1; 7 nucleotides line up with TRBD1. The V segment lost 3 bases and the J segment 6 bases; nucleotides outside the gene matches: 8. The CDR3 contains 14 residues. Germline V gives CDR1 DFQATT, CDR2 SNEGSKA (reference sequence).

This clonotype was detected a few times. The rearrangement uses TRBV20-1 and TRBJ2-1; D unclear. In germline, CDR1 is DFQATT, CDR2 SNEGSKA (reference sequence). This CDR3 has 13 amino acids. Trimming stripped 7 bases from V and 3 bases from J, with 13 bases between. CDR3 DNA sequence: TGCAGTGTTCCCGGCTCGGGCTACAATGAGCAGTTCTTC. It codes for CSVPGSGYNEQFF.

This chain links TRBV20-1 with TRBJ1-2, with unresolved D. V lost 0 bases and J 6 bases, leaving 11 bases between the germline ends. Germline V gene sequence: CDR1 DFQATT, CDR2 SNEGSKA (reference sequence). This CDR3 is 13 amino acids long. The CDR3 nucleotides are TGCAGTGCTAGAGATCCAATCCGGGATGGCTACACCTTC. This codes for CSARDPIRDGYTF.

This clonotype was seen many times. The DNA of the CDR3 is TGTGCCAGTAGTGAACAGGGTCAGCCCCAGCATTTT. Translated, it gives CASSEQGQPQHF. The chain combines TRBV19 with TRBJ1-5; D is possibly TRBD1 (6 bases). Per the germline V gene, CDR1 is LNHDA and CDR2 is SQIVND (reference sequence). Between the trimmed V and J ends, which lost 5 bases and 6 bases, there was a span of 8 bases. The CDR3 runs 12 residues.

The CDR3 bases are TGTGCCATCGCAGACAGTTCTGGAAACACCATATATTTT. Translation: CAIADSSGNTIYF. The V gene is TRBV10-3, the J gene TRBJ1-3; TRBD1 is a possible D gene (5 bases). CDR3 length equals 13 residues. Germline-derived CDR1 and CDR2 are ENHRY and SYGVKD. V was pared by 8 bases and J by 1 base, with 9 bases between.

This clonotype occurred a few times. The rearrangement links TRBV19 to TRBJ1-4; D unclear. This CDR3 is 15 amino acids long. The V end lost 3 bases, the J end lost 6 bases, and 14 bases lay between the germline ends. The germline V gene encodes CDR1 LNHDA and CDR2 SQIVND (reference sequence). CDR3: CASSIEPGLDEKLFF. The CDR3 nucleotides are TGTGCCAGTAGTATCGAACCGGGGTTGGATGAAAAACTGTTTTTT.

This clonotype occurred many times. This chain joins TRBV6-5 and TRBJ1-5; no reliable D call. The CDR3 is made up of 13 amino acids. V gave up 0 bases and J gave up 3 bases, with 3 bases separating them. Germline CDR1 reads MNHEY; CDR2 reads SVGAGI. DNA of the CDR3: TGTGCCAGCAGTTACTCAAACAATCAGCCCCAGCATTTT. This encodes CASSYSNNQPQHF.